The 20 T cell receptor beta chains listed next were all sequenced from one sample in a study of blood T cell repertoires in COVID-19. Libraries were prepared by immunoSEQ multiplex PCR; TCRdb keeps only in-frame clonotypes and omits some of them. The sample holds roughly 150,000 clones, 84% seen once. Sequencing used peripheral blood. The receptors originated from a woman aged 50 to 60 in a cohort sampled during active or convalescent COVID-19.

This clone has only one observation. The gene calls are TRBV2 and TRBJ1-1, with 10 bases aligning to TRBD1. The CDR3 spans 15 residues. Looked up from germline, CDR1 is SNHLY and CDR2 is FYNNEI. The V segment lost 2 bases and the J segment 5 bases; nucleotides outside the gene matches: 5. This chain's CDR3 is CASSERDRGRTEAFF. The CDR3 region has the DNA TGTGCCAGCAGTGAAAGGGACAGGGGAAGAACTGAAGCTTTCTTT.

This clone has just one count. The V gene is TRBV9, the J gene TRBJ2-1; TRBD2 aligns across 9 bases. With 1 base clipped from V and 0 bases from J, the junction kept 11 bases outside the gene matches. CDR1 and CDR2 from the germline V gene are SGDLS and YYNGEE. This CDR3 has 19 amino acids. DNA for the CDR3: TGTGCCAGCAGCGTAAGTGTTAGCGGGGGATTGGGCTCCTACAATGAGCAGTTCTTC. Translation gives CASSVSVSGGLGSYNEQFF.

This chain uses TRBV6-5 with TRBJ1-1; a possible D gene is TRBD1 (5 bases). V gave up 7 bases and J gave up 1 base, with 10 bases separating them. The CDR3 is 13 residues long. From germline, CDR1 is MNHEY and CDR2 SVGAGI. The chain's CDR3 is CASIRGGNTEAFF. The CDR3 DNA sequence: TGTGCCAGCATTAGGGGAGGGAACACTGAAGCTTTCTTT.

The J gene is TRBJ2-7, the V gene TRBV11-2; possible D gene TRBD1, 6 bases. The CDR3 loop spans 13 amino acids. Germline assignment: CDR1 SGHAT and CDR2 FQNNGV. V lost 6 bases to trimming and J lost 5 bases, with 14 bases between them. For the CDR3, the DNA is TGTGCCAGCAGTCGAAGTCAGGGGCACGAGCAGTACTTC. Translating gives CASSRSQGHEQYF.

The J gene is TRBJ2-2, the V gene TRBV3-1 (or the pseudogene TRBV3-2); perhaps TRBD1 as D (6 bases). Germline-derived CDR1 and CDR2 are LGHDT and YNNKEL (reference sequence). V was clipped by 8 bases and J by 5 bases, with 18 bases between them. This CDR3 has 15 residues. Here the CDR3 reads CASLPPRGHTGELFF. Here the CDR3 DNA reads TGTGCCAGCCTTCCCCCCAGGGGACATACCGGGGAGCTGTTTTTT.

The chain carries TRBV2 and TRBJ1-6, with D hard to call. Trimming removed 6 bases at V and 7 bases at J, with 16 bases between. The CDR3 sequence is 15 residues long. Germline CDR1 and CDR2: SNHLY and FYNNEI. As DNA, the CDR3 is TGTGCCAGCAGATCCCGACCGGGAGGGAATTCACCCCTCCACTTT. Residues: CASRSRPGGNSPLHF.

The chain uses TRBV7-3 and TRBJ2-7, with 9 bases aligning to TRBD1. Germline CDR1 reads SGHTA; CDR2 reads FQGTGA. CDR3 size: 13 residues. After removal of 5 bases from V and 6 bases from J, the junction contained 5 bases not matched to a gene. The CDR3 region is CASSPDRGGEQYF. CDR3 in DNA: TGTGCCAGCAGCCCTGACAGGGGGGGCGAGCAGTACTTC.

This clone occurred a few times. The J gene is TRBJ2-2, the V gene TRBV25-1, with no clear D. Germline V gene data show CDR1 as MGHDK and CDR2 as SYGVNS. CDR3 length equals 14 residues. V lost 5 bases to trimming and J lost 4 bases, with 11 bases between them. The CDR3, as DNA: TGTGCCAGCAGTCCCCCAGTAACCACCGGGGAGCTGTTTTTT. Translated, it gives CASSPPVTTGELFF.

The V call is TRBV12-3 or TRBV12-4, the J call TRBJ1-1; D is unclear. The CDR3 is 13 amino acids. V lost 6 bases and J lost 1, with 9 bases in between. The CDR3: CASSRIQNTEAFF. The CDR3, as DNA: TGTGCCAGCAGCCGCATACAGAACACTGAAGCTTTCTTT.

The chain joins TRBV12-5 to TRBJ1-1, with D possibly TRBD1 on 5 matching bases. Trimming removed 5 bases at V and 6 bases at J, with 13 bases between. There are 13 residues in the CDR3. Germline V lookup: CDR1 LGHNT, CDR2 FRNRAP. CDR3 in DNA: TGTGCTAGTGGTGTCTCAGGGTCTGCTGAAGCTTTCTTT. The encoded protein is CASGVSGSAEAFF.

This chain uses TRBV13 with TRBJ1-2; 9 nucleotides agree with TRBD1. The CDR3 runs 13 residues. The V gene end was trimmed by 5 bases and the J gene end by 4 bases; junction bases not matched to a gene: 2. The germline gives CDR1 PRHDT, CDR2 FYEKMQ (reference sequence). Here the CDR3 reads CASSPTGGYGYTF. The CDR3 DNA reads as TGTGCCAGCAGCCCGACAGGGGGCTATGGCTACACCTTC.

The chain employs TRBV6-5 and TRBJ2-7, with D possibly being TRBD2 (5 bases). Germline V gene sequence: CDR1 MNHEY, CDR2 SVGAGI. There are 14 residues in the CDR3. The germline V and J ends were trimmed by 5 bases and 3 bases, with 14 bases remaining between them. In DNA, the CDR3 is TGTGCCAGCAGTCCAAGCGGAGAGAACTACGAGCAGTACTTC. Protein: CASSPSGENYEQYF.

CDR3 in amino acids: CASSLVSQSNQPQHF. CDR3 in DNA: TGTGCCAGCAGCTTAGTCTCACAGTCTAATCAGCCCCAGCATTTT. J is TRBJ1-5 and V is TRBV7-8; D call uncertain. Per germline, CDR1 SGHVS and CDR2 FQNEAQ. Trimming stripped 1 base from V and 4 bases from J, with 11 bases between. The CDR3 extends over 15 amino acids.

The chain joins TRBV11-2 to TRBJ1-3; D gene ambiguous. Trimming pared 2 bases from V and 2 bases from J, leaving 10 bases between. Per the germline V gene, CDR1 is SGHAT and CDR2 is FQNNGV. The CDR3 has 15 residues. CDR3 protein: CASSLSLGTGNTIYF. CDR3 nucleotide sequence: TGTGCCAGCAGCTTAAGCCTGGGCACTGGAAACACCATATATTTT.

The chain uses TRBV5-4 and TRBJ1-2; 7 bases map to TRBD1. This CDR3 spans 14 amino acids. CDR1 is SGHNT and CDR2 is YYREEE in the germline V gene (reference sequence). J gave up 8 bases and V 4 bases, and 11 bases lay outside the gene matches. The CDR3 nucleotides are TGTGCCAGCAGCATAAACAGGGGACAAGAAGGCTACACCTTC. It codes for CASSINRGQEGYTF.

This chain joins TRBV11-2 and TRBJ2-1; 12 bases are shared with TRBD1. CDR3 length: 15 amino acids. The germline V gene has CDR1 SGHAT and CDR2 FQNNGV. V lost 5 bases, J lost 4 bases, and 3 bases stayed unmatched. CDR3 in DNA: TGTGCCAGCAGCCAGGGACAGGGGGCATACAATGAGCAGTTCTTC. Protein: CASSQGQGAYNEQFF.

This clone was recorded once. The chain combines TRBV19 with TRBJ2-1, with 11 bases aligning to TRBD2. In germline, CDR1 is LNHDA, CDR2 SQIVND (reference sequence). The CDR3 is 18 residues long. Trimming took 4 bases from V and 7 from J; bases not matched to a gene: 15. CDR3 nucleotide sequence: TGTGCCAGTAGTACCCCGCGGGGTAGCGGGGGGGCCGTGAATGAGCAGTTCTTC. Its protein product is CASSTPRGSGGAVNEQFF.

CDR3 sequence: CASQRGDTDTQYF. CDR3 DNA sequence: TGCGCCAGCCAACGGGGGGACACAGATACGCAGTATTTT. The gene calls are TRBV5-1 and TRBJ2-3, with 7 bases that match TRBD2. The junction had 4 bases not matched to a gene; V was cut back by 7 bases and J by 2 bases. There are 13 residues in the CDR3. The germline V gene encodes CDR1 SGHRS and CDR2 YFSETQ.

This clone has only a few counts. The V and J genes are TRBV6-5 and TRBJ1-5; 7 bases are a match to TRBD1. The CDR3 runs 13 residues. The V segment lost 6 bases and the J segment 4 bases; nucleotides outside the gene matches: 3. Germline-derived CDR1 and CDR2 are MNHEY and SVGAGI. The CDR3 protein is CASRATGNQPQHF. The CDR3 bases are TGTGCCAGCAGGGCGACAGGGAATCAGCCCCAGCATTTT.

A few counts support this clone. The rearrangement joins TRBV7-8 to TRBJ1-4, with D hard to call. The CDR3 covers 14 residues. V was shortened by 1 base and J by 5 bases, with 8 bases between the two germline ends. The germline V gene has CDR1 SGHVS and CDR2 FQNEAQ. The CDR3: CASSLGSGNEKLFF. CDR3 coding DNA: TGTGCCAGCAGCTTAGGGTCGGGAAATGAAAAACTGTTTTTT.